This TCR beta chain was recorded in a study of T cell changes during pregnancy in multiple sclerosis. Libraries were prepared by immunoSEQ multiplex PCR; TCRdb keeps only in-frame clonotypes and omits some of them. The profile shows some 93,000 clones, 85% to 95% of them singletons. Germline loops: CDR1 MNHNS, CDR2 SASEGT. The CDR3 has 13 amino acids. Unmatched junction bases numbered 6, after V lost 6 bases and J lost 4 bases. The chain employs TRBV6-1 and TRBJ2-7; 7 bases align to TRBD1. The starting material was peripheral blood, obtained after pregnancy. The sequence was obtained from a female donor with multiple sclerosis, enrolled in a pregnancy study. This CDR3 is CASSQGDSYEQYF. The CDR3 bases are TGTGCCAGCAGCCAGGGGGATTCTTACGAGCAGTACTTC.